The T cell receptor beta chain under discussion was sequenced for a study of blood T cell repertoires in COVID-19. At the level of the study: Sources were T cells, B-cell-depleted T cells, or PBMCs; the material itself was cDNA or gDNA.

It was during active infection that Seattle patients were enrolled and then longitudinally followed. Data came from immunoSEQ multiplex PCR; TCRdb stores just in-frame clones and leaves some out. The sample gives approximately 500,000 clones, nearly 90% of which show up once; roughly 0.92% is in the top ten. With 1 base clipped from V and 5 bases from J, the junction kept 0 bases outside the gene matches. The germline gives CDR1 SQVTM, CDR2 ANQGSEA. This CDR3 region has 13 residues. The sequenced sample was peripheral blood. This chain uses TRBV29-1 with TRBJ2-3; TRBD1 aligns across 10 bases. This TCR was sampled from a man between 18 and 35 years old with COVID-19, enrolled during active disease. This chain's CDR3 is CSVEGTGGDTQYF. The CDR3 coding sequence is TGCAGCGTTGAAGGGACAGGGGGAGATACGCAGTATTTT.